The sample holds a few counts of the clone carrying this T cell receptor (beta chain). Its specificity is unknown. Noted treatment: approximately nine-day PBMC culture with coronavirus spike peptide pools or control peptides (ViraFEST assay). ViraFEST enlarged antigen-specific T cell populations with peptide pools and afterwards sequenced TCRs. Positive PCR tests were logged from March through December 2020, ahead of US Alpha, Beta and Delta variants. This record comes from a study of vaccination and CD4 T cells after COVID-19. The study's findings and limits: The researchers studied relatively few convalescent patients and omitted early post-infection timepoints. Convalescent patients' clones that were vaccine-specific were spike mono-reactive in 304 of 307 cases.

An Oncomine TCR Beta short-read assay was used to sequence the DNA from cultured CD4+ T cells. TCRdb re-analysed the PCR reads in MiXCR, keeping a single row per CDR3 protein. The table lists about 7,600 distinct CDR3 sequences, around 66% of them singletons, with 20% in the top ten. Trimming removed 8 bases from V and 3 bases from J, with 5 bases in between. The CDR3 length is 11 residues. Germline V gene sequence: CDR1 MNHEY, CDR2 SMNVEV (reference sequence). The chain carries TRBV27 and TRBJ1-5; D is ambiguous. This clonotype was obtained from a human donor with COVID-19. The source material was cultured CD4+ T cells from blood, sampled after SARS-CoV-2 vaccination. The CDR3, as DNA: TGTGCCAGCGGATTCAATCAGCCCCAGCATTTT. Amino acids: CASGFNQPQHF.